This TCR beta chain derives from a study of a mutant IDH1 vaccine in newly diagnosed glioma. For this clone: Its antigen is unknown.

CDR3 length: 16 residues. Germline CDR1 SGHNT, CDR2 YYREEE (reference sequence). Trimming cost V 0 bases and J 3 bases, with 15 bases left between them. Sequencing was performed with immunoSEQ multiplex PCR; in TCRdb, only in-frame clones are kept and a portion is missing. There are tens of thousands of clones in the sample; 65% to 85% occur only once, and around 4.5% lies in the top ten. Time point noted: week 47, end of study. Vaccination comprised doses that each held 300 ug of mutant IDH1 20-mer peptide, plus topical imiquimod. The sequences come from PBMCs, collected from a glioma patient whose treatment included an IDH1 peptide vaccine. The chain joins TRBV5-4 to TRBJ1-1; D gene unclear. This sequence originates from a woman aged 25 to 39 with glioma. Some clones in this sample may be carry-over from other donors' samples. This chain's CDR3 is CASSLVRVSGDTEAFF. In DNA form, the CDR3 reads TGTGCCAGCAGCTTGGTACGGGTTTCCGGCGACACTGAAGCTTTCTTT.